The clone carrying this T cell receptor beta chain was seen a few times. A second PCR, run for roughly 7 to 11 cycles, used a sample-barcoded 5' primer plus a J-beta primer mix. One entry per CDR3 protein, called by TCRdb with MiXCR from the 5' RACE reads. Among about 1.8 million distinct CDR3 sequences, 40% to 55% were seen once, and the ten largest hold 2% to 2.5%. The data were obtained in a study of blood T cells in healthy people across ages. This TCR was sampled from a middle-aged woman in good health. The sequencing input was blood.

CDR3 nucleotides: TGCAGTGCTAGCCCTCAGGGATTTCGCTATGGCTACACCTTC. Translated: CSASPQGFRYGYTF. The rearrangement joins TRBV20-1 to TRBJ1-2, with TRBD1 as a possible D gene (5 bases). CDR1 DFQATT and CDR2 SNEGSKA come from the germline V gene (reference sequence). Trimming removed 3 bases from V and 4 bases from J, with 15 bases in between. CDR3 length equals 14 residues.